The 12 T cell receptor beta chains below were found in one sample sequenced in a study of vaccination and CD4 T cells after COVID-19 (dated 2022 in TCRdb). The intended sense of this specimen's treatment or condition label: roughly 10-day PBMC culture with coronavirus spike peptide pools or control peptides (ViraFEST assay). These receptors are not linked to any known antigen. The library was generated by PCR. The sample was run on an Illumina iSeq 100. DNA from cultured CD4+ T cells was subjected to TCR sequencing with the Oncomine TCR Beta short-read assay at the Johns Hopkins FTIC core. The raw public reads went through TCRdb reprocessing: fastp at Q25, MiXCR clone calling, in-frame beta chains kept. When rows share a CDR3 protein, they turn into one entry using the most common DNA and genes. The sample table lists over 10,000 distinct CDR3 sequences, roughly 73% of them with a count of one. Under 30% of the sample rests with the top ten.

The sequenced sample was CD4+ T cells from blood, cultured in vitro. These receptor sequences come from a human donor who had recovered from COVID-19.

The V gene is TRBV6-1, the J gene TRBJ2-2; TRBD2 agrees at 7 bases. This CDR3 has 18 residues. V lost 2 bases, J lost 5 bases, and 14 bases stayed unmatched. CDR1 is MNHNS, CDR2 SASEGT, per germline. The CDR3 region is CASSESSRPGAGTGELFF. In DNA form, the CDR3 reads TGTGCCAGCAGTGAATCGAGTCGACCGGGAGCGGGGACCGGGGAGCTGTTTTTT.

The chain combines TRBV27 with TRBJ2-7; 13 nucleotides align to TRBD2. The V gene end was trimmed by 5 bases and the J gene end by 5 bases; junction bases not matched to a gene: 3. The germline gives CDR1 MNHEY, CDR2 SMNVEV (reference sequence). The CDR3 is 14 amino acids. The CDR3 DNA reads TGTGCCAGCAGTCGAGGACTAGCGGGAGACGAGCAGTACTTC. This encodes CASSRGLAGDEQYF.

The chain combines TRBV6-1 with TRBJ1-5, with TRBD1 as a possible D gene (5 bases). The length of the CDR3 is 15 residues. From germline, CDR1 is MNHNS and CDR2 SASEGT. The V end lost 2 bases, the J end lost 6 bases, and 14 bases lay between the germline ends. The CDR3 sequence: CASSERWGPGQPQHF. The CDR3 DNA reads as TGTGCCAGCAGTGAAAGGTGGGGACCCGGTCAGCCCCAGCATTTT.

The chain joins TRBV19 to TRBJ2-3; TRBD1 might be the D (6 bases). The CDR3 length is 15 residues. Per germline, CDR1 LNHDA and CDR2 SQIVND (reference sequence). Trimming removed 3 bases from V and 1 base from J, with 11 bases in between. CDR3 amino acids: CASSIRPGGTDTQYF. CDR3 bases: TGTGCCAGTAGTATTAGGCCAGGGGGCACAGATACGCAGTATTTT. The full variable domain, its missing parts supplied by reference TRBV19 and TRBJ2-3, is DGGITQSPKYLFRKEGQNVTLSCEQNLNHDAMYWYRQDPGQGLRLIYYSQIVNDFQKGDIAEGYSVSREKKESFPLTVTSAQKNPTAFYLCASSIRPGGTDTQYFGPGTRLTVL.

This chain connects TRBV7-9 to TRBJ1-2; tentative D call: TRBD1 (6 bases). The CDR3 runs 16 residues. V gave up 5 bases and J gave up 6 bases, with 22 bases separating them. Per the germline V gene, CDR1 is SEHNR and CDR2 is FQNEAQ (reference sequence). In DNA form, the CDR3 reads TGTGCCAGCAGCAAACCAAGGGCAGGGGTTAGCAATGGCTACACCTTC. This codes for CASSKPRAGVSNGYTF.

The chain carries TRBV15 and TRBJ1-5; TRBD1 matches at 7 bases. CDR3 size: 16 residues. The trim removed 2 bases at V and 4 bases at J, leaving 8 bases unmatched. CDR1 and CDR2 (germline): LNHNV, YYDKDF (reference sequence). DNA for the CDR3: TGTGCCACCAGCAGATGGCCGGGACAGTTAAATCAGCCCCAGCATTTT. Its protein product is CATSRWPGQLNQPQHF.

This clonotype was seen just once. The V gene is TRBV6-5, the J gene TRBJ2-7; TRBD1 is a possible D gene (5 bases). From germline, CDR1 is MNHEY and CDR2 SVGAGI. Trimming took off 0 bases at V and 5 bases at J, with 20 bases between the two ends. This CDR3 region has 17 residues. For the CDR3, the DNA is TGTGCCAGCAGTTACTCCTCTGGGTGGGAAGGGGCCCACGAGCAGTACTTC. It codes for CASSYSSGWEGAHEQYF.

The chain uses TRBV28 and TRBJ1-1; D gene unclear. This CDR3 has 11 residues. Germline V gene sequence: CDR1 MDHEN, CDR2 SYDVKM. CDR3 amino acids: CLSFMNTEAFF. The CDR3 coding sequence is TGTCTTTCCTTCATGAACACTGAAGCTTTCTTT.

The J gene is TRBJ2-7, the V gene TRBV7-2; D remains ambiguous. The CDR3 has 11 residues. V was trimmed by 1 base and J by 7 bases, leaving 5 bases between them. Germline V gene sequence: CDR1 SGHTA, CDR2 FQGNSA. CDR3 amino acids: CASSLGREQYF. CDR3 nucleotide sequence: TGTGCCAGCAGCTTAGGGCGGGAGCAGTACTTC. The complete variable domain, with remaining parts taken from reference TRBV7-2 and TRBJ2-7, reads GAGVSQSPSNKVTEKGKDVELRCDPISGHTALYWYRQSLGQGLEFLIYFQGNSAPDKSGLPSDRFSAERTGGSVSTLTIQRTQQEDSAVYLCASSLGREQYFGPGTRLTVT.

This chain links TRBV6-5 with TRBJ2-5; a possible D gene is TRBD2 (5 bases). The germline gives CDR1 MNHEY, CDR2 SVGAGI. The V end was cut by 2 bases, the J end by 4 bases, with 8 bases between. The CDR3 totals 13 residues. The CDR3 region is CASSYGRGETQYF. In DNA form, the CDR3 reads TGTGCCAGCAGTTACGGGAGAGGAGAGACCCAGTACTTC.

V and J are TRBV7-3 and TRBJ2-3; 8 bases fit TRBD2. With 6 bases clipped from V and 0 bases from J, the junction kept 5 bases outside the gene matches. The CDR3 totals 15 residues. Germline assignment: CDR1 SGHTA and CDR2 FQGTGA. The CDR3 nucleotides read TGTGCCAGCAGACATAGCGGGACTAGCACAGATACGCAGTATTTT. It encodes CASRHSGTSTDTQYF.

This chain connects TRBV6-2 or TRBV6-3 to TRBJ2-7; the match to TRBD1 covers 12 bases. Per the germline V gene, CDR1 is MNHEY and CDR2 is SVGEGT. This CDR3 region has 12 residues. The V gene end was trimmed by 8 bases and the J gene end by 9 bases; junction bases not matched to a gene: 5. The CDR3 DNA is TGTGCCAGCTGGGGACAGGGGGCGCGGCAGTACTTC. It codes for CASWGQGARQYF.